This entry lists 14 T cell receptor beta chains sequenced from one sample in a study of PD-1 blockade in classical Hodgkin lymphoma. TCRdb keeps only in-frame clones here, not all; method: immunoSEQ multiplex PCR. The sample yields about 12,000 clones, more than 65% seen once. Every patient relapsed after autologous stem cell transplantation, and brentuximab vedotin exposure varied. Researchers used magnetic negative selection to pull out pure CD4+ T cells from thawed PBMCs. The sequencing used CD4+ T cells from blood, collected at baseline. The receptors stem from a human donor with classical Hodgkin lymphoma.

The chain links TRBV10-3 to TRBJ1-3; TRBD1 might be the D (6 bases). V dropped 2 bases and J dropped 0 bases, with 20 bases sitting between them. The CDR3 totals 19 residues. Germline assignment: CDR1 ENHRY and CDR2 SYGVKD. CDR3 protein: CAISEPIPGQRHSGNTIYF. CDR3 DNA: TGTGCCATCAGTGAGCCTATACCGGGACAACGCCACTCTGGAAACACCATATATTTT.

In this sample, this clone turned up once. The chain is built from TRBV6-1 and TRBJ1-4; the D gene is possibly TRBD1 (6 bases). Germline V gene data show CDR1 as MNHNS and CDR2 as SASEGT. The CDR3 is 13 residues long. Trimming removed 6 bases from V and 2 bases from J, with 7 bases in between. The CDR3 DNA sequence: TGTGCCAGCAGGCAGGGGACTAATGAAAAACTGTTTTTT. Its protein is CASRQGTNEKLFF.

The chain uses TRBV5-6 and TRBJ2-1; perhaps TRBD2 as D (6 bases). Trimming left V 3 bases short and J 9 bases short, with 7 bases between. This CDR3 contains 11 residues. CDR1 and CDR2 from the germline V gene are SGHDT and YYEEEE. CDR3 loop: CASSSRGEQFF. The CDR3 coding sequence is TGTGCCAGCAGCTCGCGGGGTGAGCAGTTCTTC. The whole variable domain, filled in from reference TRBV5-6 and TRBJ2-1, reads DAGVTQSPTHLIKTRGQQVTLRCSPKSGHDTVSWYQQALGQGPQFIFQYYEEEERQRGNFPDRFSGHQFPNYSSELNVNALLLGDSALYLCASSSRGEQFFGPGTRLTVL.

The V gene is TRBV30, the J gene TRBJ1-5; D unresolved. The germline V gene encodes CDR1 GTSNPN and CDR2 SVGIG (reference sequence). CDR3 length equals 13 residues. V gave up 2 bases and J gave up 1 base, with 6 bases separating them. As DNA, the CDR3 is TGTGCCTGGAGTCAAGGCAGCAATCAGCCCCAGCATTTT. Protein product: CAWSQGSNQPQHF.

This chain links TRBV6-6 with TRBJ2-7, with D uncertain. Trimming took off 2 bases at V and 6 bases at J, with 14 bases between the two ends. The length of the CDR3 is 14 residues. Per germline, CDR1 MNHNY and CDR2 SVGAGI (reference sequence). DNA for the CDR3: TGTGCCAGCAGTTACCCTCCCACACAGAGCGAGCAGTACTTC. Its translation is CASSYPPTQSEQYF.

The CDR3 spells CATRSYGAQETQYF. The CDR3 nucleotides are TGTGCCACTCGGTCCTACGGAGCCCAAGAGACCCAGTACTTC. The J gene is TRBJ2-5, the V gene TRBV2; D unresolved. CDR1 and CDR2 from the germline V gene are SNHLY and FYNNEI. CDR3 size: 14 residues. The V and J ends lost 10 bases and 1 base respectively, with 16 bases between them.

This clone was detected a few times. The V call is TRBV2, the J call TRBJ1-1; 10 nucleotides line up with TRBD1. The CDR3 has 13 residues. V lost 8 bases to trimming and J lost 6 bases; unmatched junction nucleotides: 6. Germline V gene sequence: CDR1 SNHLY, CDR2 FYNNEI. CDR3 nucleotide sequence: TGTGCCAGCTGGACAGGGGGGTTCCCTGAAGCTTTCTTT. It encodes CASWTGGFPEAFF. Drawing the rest from reference TRBV2 and TRBJ1-1, the complete variable domain is EPEVTQTPSHQVTQMGQEVILRCVPISNHLYFYWYRQILGQKVEFLVSFYNNEISEKSEIFDDQFSVERPDGSNFTLKIRSTKLEDSAMYFCASWTGGFPEAFFGQGTRLTVV.

In its sample, this clone was seen once. An end of the junction does not agree with germline; a read error may underlie this. CDR3 sequence: CASSFEGLGSPPHF. CDR3 in DNA: TGCGCCAGCAGCTTTGAGGGGCTAGGTTCACCCCCCCACTTT. This chain uses TRBV5-1 with TRBJ1-6; TRBD1 might be the D (5 bases). The length of the CDR3 is 14 residues. Germline loops: CDR1 SGHRS, CDR2 YFSETQ.

V is TRBV6-1 and J is TRBJ1-5, with D hard to call. Germline values: CDR1 MNHNS, CDR2 SASEGT. The CDR3 runs 17 residues. V lost 0 bases and J 2 bases, leaving 14 bases between the germline ends. For the CDR3, the DNA is TGTGCCAGCAGTGAAGCCGCGGGCGGGGATGGCAATCAGCCCCAGCATTTT. Translated, it gives CASSEAAGGDGNQPQHF.

The chain combines TRBV6-5 with TRBJ2-1; 8 bases map to TRBD2. With 5 bases clipped from V and 5 bases from J, the junction kept 5 bases outside the gene matches. This CDR3 comprises 14 residues. The germline V gene has CDR1 MNHEY and CDR2 SVGAGI. The CDR3 nucleotides are TGTGCCAGCAGTCGGACTAGCAGGGACAATGAGCAGTTCTTC. Residues: CASSRTSRDNEQFF.

This clone was seen a single time. The V gene is TRBV6-5, the J gene TRBJ1-2; possible D gene TRBD1, 5 bases. CDR1 is MNHEY, CDR2 SVGAGI, per germline. V lost 6 bases and J lost 6, with 11 bases in between. This CDR3 is built from 12 residues. The CDR3 sequence: CASRTGEDGYTF. For the CDR3, the DNA is TGTGCCAGCAGGACGGGGGAAGATGGCTACACCTTC.

This chain links TRBV19 with TRBJ2-7; 15 bases are a match to TRBD2. Trimming cost V 5 bases and J 0 bases; bases outside gene matches: 8. Germline CDR1 and CDR2: LNHDA and SQIVND (reference sequence). CDR3 length equals 18 residues. This CDR3 is CASSPRGLAGGPSYEQYF. CDR3 nucleotide sequence: TGTGCCAGTAGTCCAAGGGGACTAGCGGGGGGTCCCTCCTACGAGCAGTACTTC.

For this clone: At one end, the junction sequence differs from germline, possibly due to a read error. The rearrangement joins TRBV12-5 to TRBJ1-5, with D uncertain. CDR3 length: 13 residues. Germline V gene sequence: CDR1 LGHNT, CDR2 FRNRAP. The CDR3 reads CASCLESNQPQHF. CDR3 DNA: TGTGCTAGTTGTTTGGAGAGCAATCAGCCCCAGCATTTT.

V is TRBV6-5 and J is TRBJ2-3, with 8 positions matching TRBD2. Germline values: CDR1 MNHEY, CDR2 SVGAGI. The ends lost 6 bases at V and 5 bases at J; junction bases unmatched: 7. The CDR3 totals 14 residues. CDR3 sequence reads: CASRYPGGGDTQYF. DNA of the CDR3: TGTGCCAGCAGGTACCCGGGGGGGGGAGATACGCAGTATTTT.